Below are 18 T cell receptor beta chains sequenced from a single sample in a study of resident and recirculating memory T cells in vitiligo listed by TCRdb under 2018. The receptor library was made with the immunoSEQ multiplex PCR assay. TCRdb's version of the immuneACCESS table is confined to in-frame rearrangements and falls short of the full clone set. An unresolved V gene accounts for under half of the shortfall where checked; the remainder is of unknown origin. This sample gives tens of thousands of clones in total; roughly nine tenths of them show up just once. The biggest ten clones account for over 4.5% of the sample. Sequencing was performed on blood. Source of these receptors: a male donor with vitiligo.

V usage is TRBV5-6 and J usage is TRBJ2-7; perhaps TRBD2 as D (6 bases). The germline gives CDR1 SGHDT, CDR2 YYEEEE. Trimming cost V 2 bases and J 6 bases, with 12 bases left between them. This CDR3 contains 13 residues. The CDR3 region has the DNA TGTGCCAGCAGCTTAGGAGGGTTGGGCGAGCAGTACTTC. Translating gives CASSLGGLGEQYF.

This clone was detected only once. The rearrangement links TRBV7-3 to TRBJ2-2; D is possibly TRBD1 (6 bases). V was shortened by 2 bases and J by 5 bases, with 9 bases between the two germline ends. The germline V gene has CDR1 SGHTA and CDR2 FQGTGA. The CDR3 loop spans 14 amino acids. The CDR3 region has the DNA TGTGCCAGCAGCTTAGGACAGAAAACCGGGGAGCTGTTTTTT. Protein sequence: CASSLGQKTGELFF. The variable domain in full, completed from reference TRBV7-3 and TRBJ2-2, reads GAGVSQTPSNKVTEKGKYVELRCDPISGHTALYWYRQSLGQGPEFLIYFQGTGAADDSGLPNDRFFAVRPEGSVSTLKIQRTERGDSAVYLCASSLGQKTGELFFGEGSRLTVL.

The rearrangement links TRBV15 to TRBJ1-3; TRBD1 aligns across 8 bases. Germline CDR1 reads LNHNV; CDR2 reads YYDKDF (reference sequence). The CDR3 loop spans 18 amino acids. After removal of 1 base from V and 2 bases from J, the junction contained 10 bases not matched to a gene. This CDR3 is CATSRGGQGAIPGNTIYF. DNA of the CDR3: TGTGCCACCAGCAGAGGGGGTCAGGGGGCGATTCCTGGAAACACCATATATTTT.

The chain is built from TRBV4-3 and TRBJ1-2; D unresolved. V lost 4 bases to trimming and J lost 6 bases, with 6 bases between them. Germline CDR1 and CDR2: LGHNA and YSLEER. This CDR3 is 11 amino acids long. CDR3 amino acids: CASSRGDGYTF. CDR3 nucleotide sequence: TGCGCCAGCAGCCGGGGAGATGGCTACACCTTC.

V usage is TRBV18 and J usage is TRBJ1-1; no clear D. The CDR3 contains 14 residues. The V end was cut by 2 bases, the J end by 1 base, with 8 bases between. CDR1 and CDR2 (germline): KGHSH, LQKENI. The CDR3 sequence: CASSPEVSNTEAFF. DNA of the CDR3: TGTGCCAGCTCACCAGAGGTATCGAACACTGAAGCTTTCTTT.

The chain employs TRBV4-1 and TRBJ2-4, with D perhaps matching TRBD2 (6 bases). V gave up 4 bases and J gave up 1 base, with 17 bases separating them. Germline V lookup: CDR1 MGHRA, CDR2 YSYEKL. The CDR3 covers 17 residues. The CDR3 region has the DNA TGCGCCAGCAGCCGGGGGGAGTTGAGGGCGGCCAAAAACATTCAGTACTTC. Encoded protein: CASSRGELRAAKNIQYF.

The chain has TRBV4-2 and TRBJ2-7, with 11 bases fitting TRBD1. Germline trimming cut 2 bases from V and 5 bases from J; bases unmatched to any gene: 8. This CDR3 comprises 16 residues. CDR1 and CDR2 from the germline V gene are LGHNA and YNFKEQ. CDR3 nucleotide sequence: TGTGCCAGCAGCCAATGGGCGGACAGGGGGCTCGACGAGCAGTACTTC. This translates into CASSQWADRGLDEQYF.

The rearrangement uses TRBV5-8 and TRBJ1-3; perhaps TRBD1 as D (6 bases). CDR1 and CDR2 (germline): SGHTS, YDEGEE. V shed 4 bases and J shed 1 base, with 15 bases lying between them. The CDR3 consists of 16 residues. CDR3 sequence: CASSPSGVQSGNTIYF. In nucleotides, the CDR3 is TGTGCCAGCAGCCCCTCAGGGGTTCAGTCTGGAAACACCATATATTTT.

The V call is TRBV5-1, the J call TRBJ2-5, with 8 nucleotides matching TRBD2. Looked up from germline, CDR1 is SGHRS and CDR2 is YFSETQ. V was pared by 0 bases and J by 1 base, with 5 bases of the junction left unmatched. The CDR3 is 16 amino acids. The DNA of the CDR3 is TGCGCCAGCAGCTTGGCCGGGGGGGCTTCCCAAGAGACCCAGTACTTC. This gives the protein CASSLAGGASQETQYF.

The rearrangement joins TRBV19 to TRBJ1-2; 8 nucleotides match TRBD1. V lost 6 bases and J lost 7; bases outside the gene matches: 10. CDR1 and CDR2 from the germline V gene are LNHDA and SQIVND (reference sequence). The CDR3 consists of 14 residues. The CDR3 DNA reads TGTGCCAGTAGGGCGACAGGGGAGGTGGCTGGCTACACCTTC. This translates into CASRATGEVAGYTF.

As DNA, the CDR3 is TGTGCCAGCAGCCTGCCAGGGGCCTCGAACACCGGGGAGCTGTTTTTT. Translating it yields CASSLPGASNTGELFF. The chain has TRBV5-5 and TRBJ2-2, with D possibly being TRBD1 (6 bases). V gave up 4 bases and J gave up 0 bases, with 13 bases separating them. Germline V gives CDR1 SGHKS, CDR2 YYEKEE (reference sequence). The length of the CDR3 is 16 residues.

The sample holds one count of this clone. V is TRBV11-1 and J is TRBJ2-3; D is perhaps TRBD2 (5 bases). Germline V gene data show CDR1 as SGHAT and CDR2 as FQDESV (reference sequence). CDR3 size: 16 residues. V was shortened by 5 bases and J by 3 bases, with 18 bases between the two germline ends. The CDR3 reads CASSPREVRRTDTQYF. CDR3 bases: TGTGCCAGCAGCCCCCGGGAAGTCAGGAGAACAGATACGCAGTATTTT.

This chain links TRBV6-1 with TRBJ2-1; 8 nucleotides line up with TRBD2. Germline V gene lookup returns CDR1 MNHNS and CDR2 SASEGT. Losses at the gene ends were 7 bases for V and 6 bases for J; bases not matched to a gene: 17. CDR3 length: 17 amino acids. The CDR3 bases are TGTGCCAGCACTGAGCGGGGGTTCGCCGACGAGGGCAATGAGCAGTTCTTC. This encodes CASTERGFADEGNEQFF.

This chain connects TRBV7-8 to TRBJ1-5, with 10 bases aligning to TRBD1. The V segment lost 5 bases and the J segment 3 bases; nucleotides outside the gene matches: 10. This CDR3 spans 17 amino acids. Germline-derived CDR1 and CDR2 are SGHVS and FQNEAQ. The DNA of the CDR3 is TGTGCCAGCAGCCACCTCCGACAGGGGGCTTTCAATCAGCCCCAGCATTTT. Residues: CASSHLRQGAFNQPQHF.

The chain recombines TRBV5-1 with TRBJ1-4; tentative D call: TRBD1 (5 bases). CDR1 SGHRS and CDR2 YFSETQ come from the germline V gene. V dropped 4 bases and J dropped 4 bases, with 14 bases sitting between them. The CDR3 has 15 amino acids. The CDR3 sequence: CASSERDSFNEKLFF. Written as DNA, the CDR3 is TGCGCCAGCAGCGAGCGGGACTCATTTAATGAAAAACTGTTTTTT.

The genes are TRBV11-3 and TRBJ2-2; 8 nucleotides match TRBD1. The junction had 9 bases not matched to a gene; V was cut back by 5 bases and J by 7 bases. The germline V gene has CDR1 SGHNT and CDR2 YENEEA. This CDR3 region has 15 residues. As DNA, the CDR3 is TGTGCCAGCAGCCTTGTGCAGGGGGCGATCGGGGAGCTGTTTTTT. Residues: CASSLVQGAIGELFF.

The CDR3 nucleotides read TGTGCCAGCAGGATTACAGGGGGCGGATTTTCACCCCTCCACTTT. Its protein product is CASRITGGGFSPLHF. V usage is TRBV6-5 and J usage is TRBJ1-6; 9 bases agree with TRBD1. J lost 9 bases, V lost 6 bases, and 9 bases had no gene match. This CDR3 region has 15 residues. From germline, CDR1 is MNHEY and CDR2 SVGAGI.

This rearrangement joins TRBV28 to TRBJ2-7, with 7 bases identical to TRBD1. The CDR3 loop spans 13 amino acids. Trimming took 6 bases from V and 3 from J; bases not matched to a gene: 5. Germline CDR1 MDHEN, CDR2 SYDVKM. CDR3 DNA sequence: TGTGCCAGCAGGGGGACAGCCAACTACGAGCAGTACTTC. Translation: CASRGTANYEQYF.